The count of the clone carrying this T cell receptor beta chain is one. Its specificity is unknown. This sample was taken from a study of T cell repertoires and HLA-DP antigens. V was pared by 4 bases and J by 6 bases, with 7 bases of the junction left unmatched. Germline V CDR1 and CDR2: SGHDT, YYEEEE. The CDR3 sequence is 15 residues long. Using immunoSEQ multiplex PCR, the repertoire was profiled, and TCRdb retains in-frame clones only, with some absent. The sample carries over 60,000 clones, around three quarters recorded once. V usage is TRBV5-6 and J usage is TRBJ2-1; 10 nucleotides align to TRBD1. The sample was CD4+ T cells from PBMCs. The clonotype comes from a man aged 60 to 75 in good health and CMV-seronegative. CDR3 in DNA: TGTGCCAGCAGCCACGGGACAGGGGCCTTCAATGAGCAGTTCTTC. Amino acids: CASSHGTGAFNEQFF.